A selection of T cell receptor beta chains follows, all from one sample in a study of shared clonotypes between healthy human individuals. Sequenced by immunoSEQ multiplex PCR; TCRdb stores in-frame clones only, minus some. The sample shows a few million clones, approximately 94% of them seen only once. Sequences were obtained from naive CD4+ T cells sorted from blood. The receptors stem from a man between 18 and 29 years old in good health. Both conserved end residues are part of each CDR3. A D gene is named only where the DNA matches it firmly. A row's size may be missing; if present it is once, few, many or a size class.

v_call,d_call,j_call,clone_size,cdr3_nt,cdr3_aa
TRBV27,TRBD1,TRBJ1-3,.,TGTGCCAGCAGTTCGAGACAGGGGGCCTCTGGAAACACCATATATTTT,CASSSRQGASGNTIYF
TRBV6-4,TRBD2,TRBJ2-3,.,TGTGCCAGCAGCCTCGGGGGGGGCACAGATACGCAGTATTTT,CASSLGGGTDTQYF
TRBV28,TRBD2,TRBJ2-5,.,TGTGCCAGCAGTCCACCTCGGGGGGTTAGGGAGACCCAGTACTTC,CASSPPRGVRETQYF
TRBV7-8,TRBD1,TRBJ2-1,.,TGTGCCAGCAGCTTAGCGGGGGACAGAATCTATGAGCAGTTCTTC,CASSLAGDRIYEQFF
TRBV6-5,TRBD1,TRBJ1-2,once,TGTGCCAGCAGTTACTGGGGACAGGGGACCTATGGCTACACCTTC,CASSYWGQGTYGYTF
TRBV5-6,.,TRBJ2-5,.,TGTGCCAGCAGCCTCGGCGAGCAAGAGACCCAGTACTTC,CASSLGEQETQYF
TRBV5-1,.,TRBJ1-4,once,TGCGCCAGCAGCAGGTGGCCAGCCCCTGATGAAAAACTGTTTTTT,CASSRWPAPDEKLFF
TRBV6-5,.,TRBJ2-3,.,TGTGCCAGCAGGGTAGATCTCGCAGATACGCAGTATTTT,CASRVDLADTQYF
TRBV7-6,TRBD2,TRBJ2-5,.,TGTGCCAGCAGCTTAGCGCTAGCGGGACGGGAGACCCAGTACTTC,CASSLALAGRETQYF
TRBV27,.,TRBJ1-5,.,TGTGCCAGCAGTTCGGGCAATCAGCCCCAGCATTTT,CASSSGNQPQHF
TRBV5-6,.,TRBJ1-1,few,TGTGCCAGCAGCTTGTCTAACACTGAAGCTTTCTTT,CASSLSNTEAFF